This TCR beta chain was recovered during a study of blood T cell repertoires in COVID-19. Across the study: Donors in the United States, Italy and Spain gave samples during acute or convalescent COVID-19. PBMCs, B-cell-depleted T cells, or T cells provided the cDNA or gDNA that made up the material.

V shed 9 bases and J shed 1 base, with 10 bases lying between them. Looked up from germline, CDR1 is KGHDR and CDR2 is SFDVKD. This CDR3 comprises 13 residues. Using immunoSEQ multiplex PCR, the repertoire was profiled, and TCRdb retains in-frame clones only, with some absent. The data show 40,000 to 55,000 clones, around 80% seen once. The clonotype was recovered from a human donor in a cohort sampled during active COVID-19. The sequencing input was peripheral blood. The rearrangement joins TRBV24-1 to TRBJ2-3, with TRBD2 as a possible D gene (6 bases). CDR3 in DNA: TGTGCCACCTCGTGGGGGGGCACAGATACGCAGTATTTT. This translates into CATSWGGTDTQYF.